This is a list of T cell receptor beta chains from one sample in a study of blood T cells in healthy people across ages. TCRdb analysed the 5' RACE reads with MiXCR anew, one entry per CDR3 protein. The sample records 550,000 to 700,000 distinct CDR3 sequences, approximately 25% being singletons. Material: blood. Receptors originate from a woman aged 65 to 85 in good health. Each CDR3 is given with its conserved first and last residue. The D gene is left open where the match is weak. Clone size is given for some rows only: seen once, a few or many times, or a class if the clone is expanded.

j_gene,d_gene,v_gene,abundance,CDR3aa,CDR3nt
TRBJ1-1,-,TRBV20-1,-,CSARADDKASF,TGCAGTGCTAGAGCGGACGATAAAGCTTCCTTT
TRBJ1-5,-,TRBV6-1,few,CASSEAGGRGQPQHF,TGTGCCAGCAGTGAAGCAGGGGGGCGAGGTCAGCCCCAGCATTTT
TRBJ2-3,-,TRBV5-1,few,CASSLVPSSTDTQYF,TGCGCCAGCAGCTTGGTACCTTCTAGCACAGATACGCAGTATTTT
TRBJ1-6,-,TRBV20-1,few,CSARDGHKGGGSPLHF,TGCAGTGCTAGAGATGGACACAAGGGAGGGGGGTCACCCCTCCACTTT
TRBJ2-5,-,TRBV6-5,-,CASTPRARETQYF,TGTGCCAGCACCCCAAGGGCGAGGGAGACCCAGTACTTC
TRBJ1-3,-,TRBV3-1,many,CASSLSGNTIYF,TGTGCCAGCAGCCTGTCTGGAAACACCATATATTTT
TRBJ2-5,-,TRBV7-2,-,CASSSPGPRTQYF,TGTGCCAGCAGTTCTCCGGGTCCCAGGACCCAGTACTTC
TRBJ2-1,TRBD2,TRBV20-1,-,CSAIWTRDNEQFF,TGCAGTGCTATATGGACTAGGGACAATGAGCAGTTCTTC
TRBJ1-2,-,TRBV29-1,once,CSYIRGSGTGYGYTF,TGCAGCTATATAAGGGGATCCGGGACCGGATATGGCTACACCTTC
TRBJ2-7,TRBD2,TRBV7-2,-,CASGLAGVPEQYF,TGTGCCAGCGGACTAGCGGGGGTTCCCGAGCAGTACTTC
TRBJ2-3,-,TRBV7-9,-,CASSNDRASTDTQYF,TGTGCCAGCAGCAACGACCGGGCTAGCACAGATACGCAGTATTTT
TRBJ2-7,-,TRBV7-2,-,CASSFGEVEQYF,TGTGCCAGCAGCTTCGGCGAGGTCGAGCAGTACTTC
TRBJ2-3,-,TRBV4-1,few,CASSLGQRETDTQYF,TGCGCCAGCAGCCTCGGACAGAGGGAGACAGATACGCAGTATTTT
TRBJ2-5,TRBD1,TRBV20-1,-,CSARTGGVEEEQYF,TGCAGTGCTAGGACAGGGGGGGTAGAGGAAGAGCAGTACTTC
TRBJ2-5,-,TRBV12-3/TRBV12-4,few,CASSLQGILTQYF,TGTGCCAGCAGTTTACAGGGGATCTTGACCCAGTACTTC
TRBJ1-2,TRBD1,TRBV12-3/TRBV12-4,-,CASRQGVNGYTF,TGTGCCAGCCGACAGGGGGTGAATGGCTACACCTTC
TRBJ2-5,-,TRBV29-1,few,CSVEENSLGETQYF,TGCAGCGTTGAAGAGAACAGTCTTGGGGAGACCCAGTACTTC
TRBJ2-1,TRBD2,TRBV11-2,-,CASSLVSSGVEQFF,TGTGCCAGCAGCTTAGTGTCTAGCGGGGTGGAGCAGTTCTTC
TRBJ2-5,-,TRBV2,few,CASSVGPAGPQETQYF,TGTGCCAGCAGTGTGGGCCCGGCGGGGCCACAAGAGACCCAGTACTTC
TRBJ2-7,-,TRBV18,-,CASSPPGPSYEQYF,TGTGCCAGCTCACCCCCGGGCCCCTCATACGAGCAGTACTTC
TRBJ2-1,-,TRBV7-2,-,CASSHRQETYNEQFF,TGTGCCAGCAGTCACCGCCAGGAGACATACAATGAGCAGTTCTTC
TRBJ2-7,-,TRBV5-1,-,CASSLRSAEEQYF,TGCGCCAGCAGCTTGAGGTCGGCGGAGGAGCAGTACTTC
TRBJ1-1,-,TRBV10-3,-,CASSSYTEAFF,TGTGCCTCATCGTCGTACACTGAAGCTTTCTTT
TRBJ2-6,TRBD1,TRBV7-9,-,CASTTTGATSGANVLTF,TGTGCCAGCACTACGACAGGGGCAACCTCTGGGGCCAACGTCCTGACTTTC
TRBJ2-2,-,TRBV12-3/TRBV12-4,-,CASSLDPMGAGELFF,TGTGCCAGCAGTCTTGACCCTATGGGCGCCGGGGAGCTGTTTTTT
TRBJ2-5,TRBD2,TRBV20-1,few,CSASGTSGGPQETQYF,TGCAGTGCTAGTGGGACTAGCGGGGGGCCCCAAGAGACCCAGTACTTC
TRBJ1-2,-,TRBV6-5,-,CASSYGQINGYTF,TGTGCCAGCAGTTACGGACAGATTAATGGCTACACCTTC